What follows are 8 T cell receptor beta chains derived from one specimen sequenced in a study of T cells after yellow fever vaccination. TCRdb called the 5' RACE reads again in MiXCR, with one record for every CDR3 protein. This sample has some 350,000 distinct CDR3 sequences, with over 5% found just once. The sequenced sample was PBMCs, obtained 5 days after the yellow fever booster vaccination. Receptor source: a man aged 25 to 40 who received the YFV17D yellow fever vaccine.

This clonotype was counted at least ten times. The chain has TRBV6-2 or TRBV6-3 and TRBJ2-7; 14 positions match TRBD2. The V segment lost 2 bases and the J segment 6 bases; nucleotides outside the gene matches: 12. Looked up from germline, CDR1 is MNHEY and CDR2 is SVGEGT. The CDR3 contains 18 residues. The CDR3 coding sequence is TGTGCCAGCAGTTACAAGGTTGGGACTAGCGGGAGTATGATCGAGCAGTACTTC. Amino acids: CASSYKVGTSGSMIEQYF.

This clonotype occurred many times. The CDR3 DNA sequence: TGTGCCAGCAGCGCAGGGGCGACCTACGAGCAGTACTTC. Its translation is CASSAGATYEQYF. The chain recombines TRBV19 with TRBJ2-7; TRBD1 is a possible D gene (6 bases). Trimming took off 9 bases at V and 2 bases at J, with 14 bases between the two ends. The CDR3 spans 13 residues. Germline CDR1 and CDR2: LNHDA and SQIVND (reference sequence).

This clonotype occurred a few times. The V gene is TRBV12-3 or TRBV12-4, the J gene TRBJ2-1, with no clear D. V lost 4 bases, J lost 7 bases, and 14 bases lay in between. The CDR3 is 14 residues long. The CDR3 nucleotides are TGTGCCAGCAGTTCTACCACCCCATTGAATGAGCAGTTCTTC. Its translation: CASSSTTPLNEQFF.

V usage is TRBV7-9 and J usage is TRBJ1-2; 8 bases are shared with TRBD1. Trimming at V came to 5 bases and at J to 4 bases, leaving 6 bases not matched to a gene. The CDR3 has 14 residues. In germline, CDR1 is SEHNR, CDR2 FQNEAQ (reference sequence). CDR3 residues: CASSGDRGIYGYTF. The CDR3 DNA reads TGTGCCAGCAGCGGAGACAGGGGAATCTATGGCTACACCTTC.

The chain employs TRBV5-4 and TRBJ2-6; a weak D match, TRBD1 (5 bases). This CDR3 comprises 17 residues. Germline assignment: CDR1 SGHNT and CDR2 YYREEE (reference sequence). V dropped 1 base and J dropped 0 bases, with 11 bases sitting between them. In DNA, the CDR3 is TGTGCCAGCAGCTTGTCCAAAACAGGCTCTGGGGCCAACGTCCTGACTTTC. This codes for CASSLSKTGSGANVLTF.

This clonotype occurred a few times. CDR3: CATSRDLGPSRYEQYF. The CDR3 bases are TGTGCCACCAGCAGAGATCTTGGCCCTAGTCGCTACGAGCAGTACTTC. The chain links TRBV15 to TRBJ2-7, with D unresolved. The CDR3 contains 16 residues. Germline CDR1 is LNHNV and CDR2 is YYDKDF (reference sequence). Trimming stripped 0 bases from V and 3 bases from J, with 15 bases between.

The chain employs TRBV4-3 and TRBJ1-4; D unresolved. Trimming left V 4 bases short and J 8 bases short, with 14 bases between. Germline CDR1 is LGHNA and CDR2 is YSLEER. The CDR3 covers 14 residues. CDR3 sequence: CASSRDGKWEKLFF. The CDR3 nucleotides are TGCGCCAGCAGCCGGGATGGGAAATGGGAAAAACTGTTTTTT.

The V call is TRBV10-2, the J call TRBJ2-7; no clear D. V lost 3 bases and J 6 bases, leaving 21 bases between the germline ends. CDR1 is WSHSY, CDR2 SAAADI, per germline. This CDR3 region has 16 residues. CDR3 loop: CASSELGREERSEQYF. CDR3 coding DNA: TGCGCCAGCAGTGAATTGGGTCGTGAGGAGAGGAGCGAGCAGTACTTC.